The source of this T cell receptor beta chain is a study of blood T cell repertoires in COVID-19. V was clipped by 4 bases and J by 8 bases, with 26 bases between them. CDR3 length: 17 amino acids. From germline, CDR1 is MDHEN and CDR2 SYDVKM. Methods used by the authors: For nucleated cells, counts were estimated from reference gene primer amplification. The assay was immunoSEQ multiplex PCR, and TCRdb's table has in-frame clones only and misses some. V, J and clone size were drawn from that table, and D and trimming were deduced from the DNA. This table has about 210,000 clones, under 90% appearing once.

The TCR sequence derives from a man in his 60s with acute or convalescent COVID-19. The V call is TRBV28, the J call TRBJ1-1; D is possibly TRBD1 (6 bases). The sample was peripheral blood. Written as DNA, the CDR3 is TGTGCCAGCAGTTCCCCCCTCATTTCGGTCCTAAGGGGGGAAGCTTTCTTT. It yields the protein CASSSPLISVLRGEAFF.